The 17 T cell receptor beta chains below come from one sample, sequenced in a study of CD8 T cells in Susac syndrome. Random hexamers were used to reverse transcribe an amount of 0.5 to 1 ug RNA. TCRdb recomputed calls from the immunoSEQ multiplex PCR reads with MiXCR, one row per CDR3 protein. In the table there are approximately 280,000 distinct CDR3 sequences, 70% to 90% of which are singletons. Material for sequencing was CD8+ T cells from PBMCs. These receptors were collected from a human donor with multiple sclerosis.

The V and J genes are TRBV2 and TRBJ2-7; 11 bases are shared with TRBD1. The CDR3 has 15 residues. V shed 8 bases, J shed 4 bases, and the junction held 10 bases outside the gene matches. Germline V CDR1 and CDR2: SNHLY, FYNNEI. CDR3 sequence reads: CASAPGQGASYEQYF. CDR3 DNA sequence: TGTGCCAGCGCTCCTGGACAGGGGGCTTCTTACGAGCAGTACTTC.

This sequence joins TRBV7-9 and TRBJ2-7, with D perhaps given as TRBD1 or TRBD2 (6 bases each). From germline, CDR1 is SEHNR and CDR2 FQNEAQ (reference sequence). Trimming shortened V by 0 bases and J by 4 bases, and 16 bases separated the two germline ends. This CDR3 contains 16 residues. The DNA for the CDR3 is TGTGCCAGCAGCTTAGCAAGGGGGAGGACAGTTTACGAGCAGTACTTC. Its translation: CASSLARGRTVYEQYF.

The rearrangement joins TRBV5-6 to TRBJ2-7; D gene unclear. Germline V gene lookup returns CDR1 SGHDT and CDR2 YYEEEE. CDR3 size: 12 residues. V lost 5 bases, J lost 3 bases, and 9 bases lay in between. The CDR3 sequence is CASSMGDYEQYF. CDR3 coding DNA: TGTGCCAGCAGTATGGGCGACTACGAGCAGTACTTC.

The chain carries TRBV6-5 and TRBJ2-1; 8 bases map to TRBD2. CDR1 and CDR2 (germline): MNHEY, SVGAGI. V trimming: 4 bases; J trimming: 2 bases; junction bases outside the gene matches: 4. The CDR3 length is 15 residues. CDR3 loop: CASSSSSGPYNEQFF. The DNA of the CDR3 is TGTGCCAGCAGTTCTTCTAGCGGGCCCTACAATGAGCAGTTCTTC.

The V and J genes are TRBV15 and TRBJ2-1; 9 bases fit TRBD2. With 5 bases clipped from V and 3 bases from J, the junction kept 5 bases outside the gene matches. Germline values: CDR1 LNHNV, CDR2 YYDKDF (reference sequence). The CDR3 length is 15 residues. The CDR3 spells CATSPTSGGYNEQFF. CDR3 sequence (DNA): TGTGCCACCAGCCCGACTAGCGGAGGCTACAATGAGCAGTTCTTC.

The J gene is TRBJ1-6, the V gene TRBV27; no clear D gene. The CDR3 is 15 residues long. CDR1 and CDR2 (germline): MNHEY, SMNVEV (reference sequence). V was trimmed by 0 bases and J by 7 bases, leaving 10 bases between them. The CDR3, as DNA: TGTGCCAGCAGTTTATCCTGGGGTCTAAATTCACCCCTCCACTTT. Its protein is CASSLSWGLNSPLHF.

This clonotype was seen only once. The chain is built from TRBV27 and TRBJ2-7; 7 bases map to TRBD2. The CDR3 loop spans 16 amino acids. The germline gives CDR1 MNHEY, CDR2 SMNVEV (reference sequence). V shed 7 bases and J 2 bases; nucleotides not matched to a gene: 14. The CDR3 loop reads CASKGPMGGLPYEQYF. The CDR3 region has the DNA TGTGCCAGCAAGGGACCTATGGGAGGGCTCCCCTACGAGCAGTACTTC.

The rearrangement uses TRBV12-5 and TRBJ2-3, with 8 bases fitting TRBD1. Trimming cost V 6 bases and J 8 bases; bases outside gene matches: 13. Germline V gene sequence: CDR1 LGHNT, CDR2 FRNRAP. CDR3 length: 15 amino acids. The CDR3 DNA reads as TGTGCTAGTGGCGCAGCCGGGACAGGTCCCGGTACGCAGTATTTT. Amino acids: CASGAAGTGPGTQYF.

The chain has TRBV5-4 and TRBJ2-7; 9 positions agree with TRBD2. The junction had 3 bases not matched to a gene; V was cut back by 9 bases and J by 5 bases. Germline V gene sequence: CDR1 SGHNT, CDR2 YYREEE (reference sequence). The CDR3 has 11 residues. The DNA of the CDR3 is TGTGCCACCGCGGGGGGGAACGAGCAGTACTTC. This translates into CATAGGNEQYF.

Comments on this clonotype: The final CDR3 position lacks the conserved phenylalanine or tryptophan, pointing to a likely read error. J is TRBJ2-1 and V is TRBV6-5, with 8 bases fitting TRBD1. The end of the DNA aligns better with TRBJ2-7, so the J call may be wrong. The CDR3 spans 12 residues. Germline assignment: CDR1 MNHEY and CDR2 SVGAGI. Here the CDR3 reads CASSMGQVEQYL. The CDR3 region has the DNA TGTGCCAGCAGTATGGGACAGGTGGAGCAGTACCTC.

V is TRBV13 and J is TRBJ2-1; no clear D gene. The germline V gene encodes CDR1 PRHDT and CDR2 FYEKMQ (reference sequence). The CDR3 consists of 15 residues. Deletions cut 5 bases from V and 5 bases from J, with 16 bases between. CDR3 protein: CASSPPPGVDNEQFF. CDR3 DNA: TGTGCCAGCAGCCCCCCCCCAGGTGTCGACAATGAGCAGTTCTTC.

V is TRBV9 and J is TRBJ2-3, with TRBD2 matching 7 bases. This CDR3 is built from 15 residues. Germline loops: CDR1 SGDLS, CDR2 YYNGEE. Unmatched junction bases numbered 4, after V lost 0 bases and J lost 3 bases. DNA for the CDR3: TGTGCCAGCAGCGTAGGCGGGAGTCGAACAGATACGCAGTATTTT. It codes for CASSVGGSRTDTQYF.

The genes are TRBV11-2 and TRBJ1-1; D not certain. Germline assignment: CDR1 SGHAT and CDR2 FQNNGV. The CDR3 sequence is 12 residues long. Trimming shortened V by 1 base and J by 8 bases, and 8 bases separated the two germline ends. CDR3 sequence reads: CASSLGREEAFF. The DNA for the CDR3 is TGTGCCAGCAGCTTAGGTCGGGAGGAAGCTTTCTTT.

This clonotype was counted a single time. The chain couples TRBV30 to TRBJ1-2, with D uncertain. This CDR3 region has 10 residues. CDR1 GTSNPN and CDR2 SVGIG come from the germline V gene (reference sequence). Trimming cost V 3 bases and J 2 bases, with 1 base left between them. CDR3 sequence (DNA): TGTGCCTGGAGCAACTATGGCTACACCTTC. It specifies CAWSNYGYTF. Full variable domain (outside the CDR3, taken from reference TRBV30 and TRBJ1-2): SQTIHQWPATLVQPVGSPLSLECTVEGTSNPNLYWYRQAAGRGLQLLFYSVGIGQISSEVPQNLSASRPQDRQFILSSKKLLLSDSGFYLCAWSNYGYTFGSGTRLTVV.

This clonotype was detected only a few times. The chain is built from TRBV11-2 and TRBJ1-2; tentatively, D is TRBD1 (5 bases). Germline values: CDR1 SGHAT, CDR2 FQNNGV. The CDR3 is 14 amino acids. V lost 0 bases to trimming and J lost 6 bases, with 11 bases between them. The CDR3: CASSLDFREDGYTF. CDR3 in DNA: TGTGCCAGCAGCTTAGACTTCAGGGAGGATGGCTACACCTTC. Looking up the rest from reference TRBV11-2 and TRBJ1-2 gives the full variable domain: EAGVAQSPRYKIIEKRQSVAFWCNPISGHATLYWYQQILGQGPKLLIQFQNNGVVDDSQLPKDRFSAERLKGVDSTLKIQPAKLEDSAVYLCASSLDFREDGYTFGSGTRLTVV.

This chain links TRBV12-3 or TRBV12-4 with TRBJ2-3, with a tentative D call TRBD2 (6 bases). CDR3 length equals 13 residues. The V end was cut by 8 bases, the J end by 1 base, with 10 bases between. The CDR3 sequence is CASFGGGTDTQYF. CDR3 coding DNA: TGTGCCAGCTTCGGGGGTGGCACAGATACGCAGTATTTT.

The genes are TRBV29-1 and TRBJ1-2; D not resolved. The CDR3 extends over 12 amino acids. Trimming pared 4 bases from V and 8 bases from J, leaving 14 bases between. Germline V gene data show CDR1 as SQVTM and CDR2 as ANQGSEA. The CDR3 nucleotides read TGCAGCGTTGTGGCCGGCTTTGGCGGCTACACCTTC. Amino acid sequence: CSVVAGFGGYTF.